This entry is about one T cell receptor (beta chain). It lacks a known antigen. No quality values exist for individual bases; no much larger clone is one base distant. V gives up 0 bases and J gives up 7 bases, and the segment between their germline ends measures 12 bases. The CDR3, from cysteine to phenylalanine, totals 14 residues. CDR3 DNA only is kept here, 42 bases in frame from base 1. The germline V gene encodes CDR1 LGHNA and CDR2 YNFKEQ. High-throughput TCR beta sequencing profiled peripheral blood CD8+ and CD4+ T cells from healthy donors, Susac syndrome patients and multiple sclerosis patients. Healthy donors were age- and sex-matched controls. Bulk CD8+ and CD4+ T cells were purified magnetically by negative isolation, whereas CD8+ TEMRA cells were enriched by FACS. Blood was collected in EDTA tubes and processed within 24 hours, with PBMCs isolated through density gradient centrifugation. PBMCs intended for TCR sequencing were cryopreserved in liquid nitrogen and thawed later in a water bath at 37 degrees C. A purity of at least 90% was achieved for sorted or isolated CD4+, CD8+ and CD8+ TEMRA cells.

This sample was included in a study of CD8 T cells in Susac syndrome (dated by TCRdb to between 2018 and 2021). About the full investigation: Repertoire sequencing was used to test whether CD8+ T cell activation and differentiation in Susac syndrome was antigen driven. Here is what the overall study found, with its caveats: The study acknowledged that relatively few individuals were included in the TCR sequencing and HLA analysis.

RNA was extracted with the RNeasy kit and 0.5 to 1 ug was reverse transcribed using random hexamers. The immunoSEQ multiplex PCR assay, covering 54 Vbeta and 13 Jbeta segments, was used to amplify TCR beta CDR3 regions. To correct PCR amplification bias, a synthetic template baseline was used for both primer optimization and computational correction. Concerning the study's data processing: Reads were assigned to V, D and J genes according to IMGT and analyzed in immunoSEQ Analyzer, with only productive sequences retained. Clonality was calculated as one minus the Shannon entropy normalized by log2 of the number of productive unique sequences. Public and private clones were assessed among the 100 most prevalent clones of each patient and control. A clone was defined as Susac-specific if it was absent from the healthy and MS cohorts, from over a thousand published viral clones and from other ImmuneACCESS disease sequences. Through fastp at Q25 and MiXCR, TCRdb rebuilt clones from the public reads, retaining in-frame beta chains. Identical CDR3 proteins give one entry, which carries the most common genes and DNA. TCRdb, not the authors, supplied the V and J calls. The sample table holds 100,000 or so distinct CDR3 sequences, of which about 90% were seen once. Of the sample, 0.11% to 0.15% falls within the top ten clones.

This sequence originates from a human donor in good health. The rearranged chain carries TRBV4-2 and TRBJ2-5; the D gene is perhaps TRBD2, from 7 matching bases. The sequencing sample was made of CD4+ T cells from PBMCs. The sequenced DNA: TGTGCCAGCAGCCAAGATGACGGGGGGCGGACCCAGTACTTC. This yields the protein CASSQDDGGRTQYF.